This T cell receptor (beta chain) was recovered during a study of Ad26.COV2.S vaccination and SARS-CoV-2 variants. Data came from immunoSEQ multiplex PCR; TCRdb stores just in-frame clones and leaves some out. The sample holds about 500,000 clones, around 89% seen once. Trimming left V 4 bases short and J 3 bases short, with 22 bases between. In germline, CDR1 is GTSNPN, CDR2 SVGIG (reference sequence). This CDR3 has 17 residues. The treatment: some 20 received Ad26.COV2.S at low or high dose, single or two shots; about 5 received placebo; per-sample allocation not given. Sampling took place 63 days after the first vaccine or placebo injection.

V and J are TRBV30 and TRBJ2-1; D might be TRBD2 (5 bases). This TCR derives from a person aged 18 to 59 who received the Ad26.COV2.S COVID-19 vaccine or a placebo. The source material was peripheral blood, sampled in a trial of Ad26.COV2.S vaccine versus placebo. CDR3 amino acids: CAWNLRPPSILYNEQFF. CDR3 sequence (DNA): TGTGCCTGGAACCTCCGCCCGCCTAGCATCCTCTACAATGAGCAGTTCTTC.